The rows below give T cell receptor beta chains drawn from one sample of a study of blood T cell repertoires in COVID-19. Clones were sequenced by immunoSEQ multiplex PCR, and TCRdb holds only the in-frame ones, with some missing. The sample includes fewer than 500,000 clones, approximately 90% of them seen just once. Sequencing was done on a sample of PBMCs or T cells enriched from blood (not recorded which). The receptors originated from a woman aged 18-35 years with acute COVID-19. The CDR3 runs from the conserved cysteine through the conserved F or W. The order of the fields is J gene, V gene, D gene, clone size, CDR3 DNA, CDR3 protein. A D gene is named only where the DNA matches it firmly. Size is omitted from some rows. Given values are once, few, many or a class for expanded clones.

>TRBJ1-1|TRBV19|.|few
TGTGCCAGTAGTTATTCAGGTATGACCGAAGCTTTCTTT
CASSYSGMTEAFF
>TRBJ1-1|TRBV28|.|.
TGTGCCAGCAACGACGACTTCAACACTGAAGCTTTCTTT
CASNDDFNTEAFF
>TRBJ2-7|TRBV12-3/TRBV12-4|.|.
TGTGCCAGCAGTTTCACCAAGCTCTACGAGCAGTACTTC
CASSFTKLYEQYF
>TRBJ2-1|TRBV10-1|.|few
TGCGCCAGCAGTGAGGGGACTTACAATGAGCAGTTCTTC
CASSEGTYNEQFF
>TRBJ2-7|TRBV7-2|.|.
TGTGCCAGCAGCTTAGAAACAGGCGCCCCTTACGAGCAGTACTTC
CASSLETGAPYEQYF
>TRBJ1-1|TRBV7-9|.|.
TGTGCCAGCAGCTTAGCCGTGGCAAATCTTGAAGCTTTCTTT
CASSLAVANLEAFF
>TRBJ2-1|TRBV28|TRBD2|.
TGTGCCAGCAACCTAGCGGGAGGGCCATACAATGAGCAGTTCTTC
CASNLAGGPYNEQFF
>TRBJ1-1|TRBV28|TRBD1|.
TGTGCCAGCAGTTACAGGGGTGAAGCTTTCTTT
CASSYRGEAFF
>TRBJ1-1|TRBV28|.|.
TGTGCCAGCAGCCAGCTTTTGACAGTGAACACTGAAGCTTTCTTT
CASSQLLTVNTEAFF
>TRBJ2-1|TRBV27|.|.
TGTGCCAGCAGTTTAAACAGCGGCAATGAGCAGTTCTTC
CASSLNSGNEQFF
>TRBJ1-5|TRBV12-3/TRBV12-4|.|.
TGTGCCAGCAGGGGCCTCGGTGTTCAGCCCCAGCATTTT
CASRGLGVQPQHF
>TRBJ1-1|TRBV4-2|.|.
TGTGCCAGCAGCCAAGATAGGGGACACTCCACTGAAGCTTTCTTT
CASSQDRGHSTEAFF
>TRBJ1-1|TRBV11-2|.|.
TGTGCCAGCAGCCTCGGGCGGGGAGGGATGAACACTGAAGCTTTCTTT
CASSLGRGGMNTEAFF
>TRBJ1-2|TRBV7-8|TRBD1|.
TGTGCCAGCAGCTTGGATGGACAGGGTGGTTATGGCTACACCTTC
CASSLDGQGGYGYTF
>TRBJ1-5|TRBV7-9|.|.
TGTGCCAGCAGCCGGGGGGCCGGTCAGCCCCAGCATTTT
CASSRGAGQPQHF
>TRBJ2-2|TRBV7-9|.|.
TGTGCCAGCAGCCCGCGGGCGAACACCGGGGAGCTGTTTTTT
CASSPRANTGELFF
>TRBJ2-6|TRBV3-1/TRBV3-2|.|.
TGTGCCAGCAGCGGTACCCGGTCCTACCTCTCAGGGGCCAACGTCCTGACTTTC
CASSGTRSYLSGANVLTF
>TRBJ2-1|TRBV3-1/TRBV3-2|TRBD1|.
TGTGCCAGCAGGACAAATAGACAGGGTGTCTCCTACAATGAGCAGTTCTTC
CASRTNRQGVSYNEQFF
>TRBJ1-6|TRBV6-1|TRBD1|few
TGTGCCAGCAGTGAATTCCGCAACCCGGGACAGTTTTATTCACCCCTCCACTTT
CASSEFRNPGQFYSPLHF
>TRBJ2-7|TRBV7-8|.|.
TGTGCCAGCAGCTTAGCCCGGGGGAGGCCCTACGAGCAGTACTTC
CASSLARGRPYEQYF
>TRBJ2-7|TRBV29-1|TRBD2|.
TGCAGCGTTGAAGGGGGGGGATCCTACGAGCAGTACTTC
CSVEGGGSYEQYF
>TRBJ2-3|TRBV30|TRBD2|.
TGTGCCTTTAGCGGGAGTTCAGATACGCAGTATTTT
CAFSGSSDTQYF
>TRBJ1-1|TRBV19|TRBD1|few
TGTGCCAGTAGTTCACCGGGACAGGGAAGCACTGAAGCTTTCTTT
CASSSPGQGSTEAFF